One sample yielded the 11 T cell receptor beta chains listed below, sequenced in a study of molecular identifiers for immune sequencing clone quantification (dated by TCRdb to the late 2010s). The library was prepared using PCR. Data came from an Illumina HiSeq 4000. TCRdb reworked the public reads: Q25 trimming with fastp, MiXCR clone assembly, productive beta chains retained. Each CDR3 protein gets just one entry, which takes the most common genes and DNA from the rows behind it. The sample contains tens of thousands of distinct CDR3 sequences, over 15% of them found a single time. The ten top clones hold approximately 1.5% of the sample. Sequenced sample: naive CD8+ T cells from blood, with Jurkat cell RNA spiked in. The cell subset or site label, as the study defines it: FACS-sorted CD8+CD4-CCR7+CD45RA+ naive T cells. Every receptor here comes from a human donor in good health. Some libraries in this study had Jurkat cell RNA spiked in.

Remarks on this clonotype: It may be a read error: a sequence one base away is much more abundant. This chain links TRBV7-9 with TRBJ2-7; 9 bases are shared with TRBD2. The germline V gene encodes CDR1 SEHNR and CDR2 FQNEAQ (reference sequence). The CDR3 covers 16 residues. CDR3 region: CASSLGVAGVRNELYF. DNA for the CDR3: TGTGCCAGCAGCTTAGGGGTAGCGGGAGTCAGAAACGAGCTGTACTTC.

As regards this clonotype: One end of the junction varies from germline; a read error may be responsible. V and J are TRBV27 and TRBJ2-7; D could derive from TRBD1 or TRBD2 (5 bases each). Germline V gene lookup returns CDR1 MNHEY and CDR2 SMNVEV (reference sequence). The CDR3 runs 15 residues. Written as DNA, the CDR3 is TGTGTCAGCAGTGCCCGGGACGGCTATCCCTACGAGCAGTACTTC. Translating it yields CVSSARDGYPYEQYF.

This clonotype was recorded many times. The CDR3 region is CASSQDSRVYTEAFF. The DNA for the CDR3 is TGTGCCAGCAGCCAAGATAGCAGGGTTTACACTGAAGCTTTCTTT. The rearrangement joins TRBV4-2 to TRBJ1-1; TRBD1 is a possible D gene (5 bases). The CDR3 length is 15 residues. From germline, CDR1 is LGHNA and CDR2 YNFKEQ. V dropped 0 bases and J dropped 3 bases, with 11 bases sitting between them.

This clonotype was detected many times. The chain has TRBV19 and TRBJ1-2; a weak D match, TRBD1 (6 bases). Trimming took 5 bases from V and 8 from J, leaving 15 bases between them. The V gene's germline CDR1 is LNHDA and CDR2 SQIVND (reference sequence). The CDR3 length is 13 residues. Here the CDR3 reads CASSPRTVSGYTF. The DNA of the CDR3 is TGTGCCAGTAGTCCCCGGACAGTTTCGGGCTACACCTTC.

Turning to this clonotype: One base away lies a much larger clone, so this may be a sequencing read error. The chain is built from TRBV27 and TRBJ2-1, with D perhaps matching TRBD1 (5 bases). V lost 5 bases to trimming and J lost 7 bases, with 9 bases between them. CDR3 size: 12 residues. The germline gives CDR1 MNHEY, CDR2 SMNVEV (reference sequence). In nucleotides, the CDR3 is TGTGCCAGCAGTGAAGGGGCGAATGAGCAGTTCTTC. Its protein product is CASSEGANEQFF.

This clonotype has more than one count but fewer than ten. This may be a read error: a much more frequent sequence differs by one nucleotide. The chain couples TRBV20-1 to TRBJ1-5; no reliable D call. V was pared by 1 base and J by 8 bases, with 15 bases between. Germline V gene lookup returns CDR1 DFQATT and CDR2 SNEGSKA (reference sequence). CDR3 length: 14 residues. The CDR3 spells CSARVKSGIEPQHF. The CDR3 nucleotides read TGCAGTGCTAGAGTTAAGAGCGGGATTGAGCCCCAGCATTTT.

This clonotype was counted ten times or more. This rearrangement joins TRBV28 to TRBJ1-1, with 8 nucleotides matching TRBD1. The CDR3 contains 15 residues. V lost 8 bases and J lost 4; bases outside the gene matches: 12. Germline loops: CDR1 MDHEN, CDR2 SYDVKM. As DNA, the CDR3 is TGTGCCAGCCGTGTCCAGGGGGCGCGGAGCACTGAAGCTTTCTTT. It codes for CASRVQGARSTEAFF. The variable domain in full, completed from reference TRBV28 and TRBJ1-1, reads DVKVTQSSRYLVKRTGEKVFLECVQDMDHENMFWYRQDPGLGLRLIYFSYDVKMKEKGDIPEGYSVSREKKERFSLILESASTNQTSMYLCASRVQGARSTEAFFGQGTRLTVV.

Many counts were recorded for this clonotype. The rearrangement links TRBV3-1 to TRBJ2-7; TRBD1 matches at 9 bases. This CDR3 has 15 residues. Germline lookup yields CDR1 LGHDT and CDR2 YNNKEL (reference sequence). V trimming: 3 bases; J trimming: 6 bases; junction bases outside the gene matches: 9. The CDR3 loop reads CASSHSGTGRFEQYF. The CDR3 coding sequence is TGTGCCAGCAGCCATTCCGGGACAGGGAGGTTCGAGCAGTACTTC.

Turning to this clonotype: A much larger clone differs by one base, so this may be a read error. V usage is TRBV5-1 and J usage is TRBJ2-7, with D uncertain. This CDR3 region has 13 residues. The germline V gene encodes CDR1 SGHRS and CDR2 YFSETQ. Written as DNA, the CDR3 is TGCGCCGGCAGCTCGTACAGCCGCTACGAGCAGTACTTC. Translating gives CAGSSYSRYEQYF.

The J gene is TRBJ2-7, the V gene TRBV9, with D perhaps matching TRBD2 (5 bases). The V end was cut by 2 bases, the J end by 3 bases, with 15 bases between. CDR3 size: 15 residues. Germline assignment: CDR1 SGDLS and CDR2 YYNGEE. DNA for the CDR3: TGTGCCAGCAGCGTCGGGCTGGAGCGGAACTACGAGCAGTACTTC. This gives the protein CASSVGLERNYEQYF.

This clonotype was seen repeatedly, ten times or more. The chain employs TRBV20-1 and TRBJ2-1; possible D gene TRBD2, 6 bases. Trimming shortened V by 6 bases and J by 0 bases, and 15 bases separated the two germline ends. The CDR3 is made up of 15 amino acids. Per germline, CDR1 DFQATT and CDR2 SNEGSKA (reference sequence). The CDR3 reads CSAADPGLSYNEQFF. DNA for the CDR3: TGCAGTGCCGCGGACCCGGGACTCTCCTACAATGAGCAGTTCTTC.